This T cell receptor beta chain appears in the sequencing data of a study of cytomegalovirus exposure and HLA in healthy donors. Study-level results: A later analysis reported that several of the most significant clusters appeared to be linked to common viral pathogens, among them Epstein-Barr virus. Some TCR beta chains (more than 150 of them) were listed as cytomegalovirus-associated.

Primers for the PCR totalled 60 Vbeta and 13 Jbeta. How the authors handled the data: There were about 86 million unique TCR beta chains by a later count, and around 10 million of them were shared. Clones were sequenced by immunoSEQ multiplex PCR, and TCRdb holds only the in-frame ones, with some missing. V, J and clone size derive from that table, while D and trimming were established from the DNA sequence. The table records some 110,000 clones, 69% of them present only once. For this clone: Its antigen is unknown.

J was trimmed by 0 bases and V by 7 bases; bases with no gene match: 5. Germline V gene lookup returns CDR1 LNHDA and CDR2 SQIVND (reference sequence). There are 14 residues in the CDR3. The TCR was taken from a man aged 25 to 40 in good health and CMV-seronegative. This chain uses TRBV19 with TRBJ1-2, with 7 bases aligning to TRBD1. Sequenced input: PBMCs. The CDR3 nucleotides read TGTGCCAGTAAATGGACAGGAGCTAACTATGGCTACACCTTC. Protein sequence: CASKWTGANYGYTF.